These 9 T cell receptor beta chains were all obtained from the same sample, sequenced in a study of Ad26.COV2.S vaccination and SARS-CoV-2 variants. Treatment defined: about 20 received Ad26.COV2.S at low or high dose, single or two shots; about five received placebo; per-sample allocation not given. After the first vaccine or placebo injection, samples were drawn on day 63. This table comes from immunoSEQ multiplex PCR, and its TCRdb copy is limited to in-frame clones, with some not included. The sample lists 500,000 or so clones, about 83% occurring once. The sequences come from peripheral blood, collected in a trial of Ad26.COV2.S vaccine versus placebo. These receptors came from a person between 18 and 65 years old who received the Ad26.COV2.S COVID-19 vaccine or a placebo.

This chain's CDR3 is CSVDRQGSNYGYTF. The CDR3 DNA reads as TGCAGCGTTGATCGACAGGGAAGTAACTATGGCTACACCTTC. The chain links TRBV29-1 to TRBJ1-2; 7 positions match TRBD1. CDR3 length: 14 residues. The V segment lost 3 bases and the J segment 1 base; nucleotides outside the gene matches: 5. CDR1 and CDR2 (germline): SQVTM, ANQGSEA.

This chain connects TRBV6-5 to TRBJ1-5; D is unresolved. The CDR3 length is 14 residues. The germline gives CDR1 MNHEY, CDR2 SVGAGI. Trimming pared 3 bases from V and 4 bases from J, leaving 10 bases between. The CDR3 loop reads CASSYLGKNQPQHF. The CDR3 DNA sequence: TGTGCCAGCAGTTATTTGGGAAAAAATCAGCCCCAGCATTTT.

The gene calls are TRBV24-1 and TRBJ2-1; D tentatively fits TRBD1 or TRBD2 (5 bases each). The CDR3 contains 13 residues. The V end lost 7 bases, the J end lost 5 bases, and 11 bases lay between the germline ends. Per the germline V gene, CDR1 is KGHDR and CDR2 is SFDVKD. The DNA of the CDR3 is TGTGCCACCAGGAATCGAGGGGACAATGAGCAGTTCTTC. This gives the protein CATRNRGDNEQFF.

This chain connects TRBV6-2 or TRBV6-3 to TRBJ2-6, with D perhaps TRBD2 (6 bases). CDR3 length: 19 amino acids. V lost 0 bases and J lost 0, with 15 bases in between. The germline V gene encodes CDR1 MNHEY and CDR2 SVGEGT. In DNA, the CDR3 is TGTGCCAGCAGTTACTCGAATAGCGGAGTGCGCTCTGGGGCCAACGTCCTGACTTTC. Translated: CASSYSNSGVRSGANVLTF.

The gene calls are TRBV28 and TRBJ1-5; 11 nucleotides align to TRBD1. Germline CDR1 is MDHEN and CDR2 is SYDVKM. CDR3 length: 16 amino acids. Losses at the gene ends were 4 bases for V and 6 bases for J; bases not matched to a gene: 8. CDR3 coding DNA: TGTGCCAGCAGTTCGCCGACCGGGACAGGGGGTCAGCCCCAGCATTTT. This translates into CASSSPTGTGGQPQHF.

The chain uses TRBV10-3 and TRBJ2-5; a possible D gene is TRBD2 (6 bases). CDR3 size: 12 residues. The germline V gene has CDR1 ENHRY and CDR2 SYGVKD. The ends were cut back, 8 bases at V and 5 bases at J, with 12 bases in the middle. CDR3 residues: CAIAASEETQYF. The CDR3 bases are TGTGCCATCGCGGCTAGCGAGGAGACCCAGTACTTC.

The chain is built from TRBV28 and TRBJ2-7; 7 bases match TRBD1. Per the germline V gene, CDR1 is MDHEN and CDR2 is SYDVKM. The CDR3 covers 14 residues. V was clipped by 5 bases and J by 3 bases; unmatched bases: 7. The CDR3 sequence is CASSPPGGHYEQYF. CDR3 DNA sequence: TGTGCCAGCAGTCCCCCAGGGGGTCACTACGAGCAGTACTTC.

The chain carries TRBV30 and TRBJ2-5; possibly TRBD2 for D (6 bases). The germline V gene encodes CDR1 GTSNPN and CDR2 SVGIG (reference sequence). The CDR3 runs 15 residues. Trimming took off 0 bases at V and 5 bases at J, with 16 bases between the two ends. CDR3 sequence: CAWSVGSGGWETQYF. In DNA form, the CDR3 reads TGTGCCTGGAGTGTAGGTTCTGGGGGGTGGGAGACCCAGTACTTC.

This chain links TRBV3-1 (or the pseudogene TRBV3-2) with TRBJ2-7; 9 bases match TRBD1. Germline V gene sequence: CDR1 LGHDT, CDR2 YNNKEL (reference sequence). J gave up 5 bases and V 1 base, and 6 bases lay outside the gene matches. This CDR3 has 15 residues. The CDR3 DNA is TGTGCCAGCAGCCAAGTTCCGGACAGGGGCAACGAGCAGTACTTC. This translates into CASSQVPDRGNEQYF.